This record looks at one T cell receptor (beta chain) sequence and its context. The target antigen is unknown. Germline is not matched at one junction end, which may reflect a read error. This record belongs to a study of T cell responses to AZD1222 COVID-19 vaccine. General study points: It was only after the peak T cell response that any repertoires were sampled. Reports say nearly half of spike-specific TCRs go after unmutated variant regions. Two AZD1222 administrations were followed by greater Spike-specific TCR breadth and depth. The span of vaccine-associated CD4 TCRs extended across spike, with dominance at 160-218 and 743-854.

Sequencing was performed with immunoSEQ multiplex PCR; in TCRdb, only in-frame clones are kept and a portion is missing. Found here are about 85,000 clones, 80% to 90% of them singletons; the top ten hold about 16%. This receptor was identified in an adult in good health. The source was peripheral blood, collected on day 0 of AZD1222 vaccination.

The CDR3 loop is CASSFRGTGAGQPQHF. Written as DNA, the CDR3 is TGTGCTAGCAGCTTTCGCGGGACAGGGGCGGGTCAGCCCCAGCATTTT. The J gene is TRBJ1-5, the V gene TRBV7-7; 10 nucleotides line up with TRBD1. There are 16 residues in the CDR3. Germline V CDR1 and CDR2: SSHAT, FNYEAQ (reference sequence).